These 2 T cell receptor beta chains were all obtained from the same sample, sequenced in a study of blood T cell repertoires in COVID-19. Clones were read by immunoSEQ multiplex PCR, and TCRdb kept only the in-frame ones, dropping some. The data contain 30,000 to 40,000 clones, approximately 93% of them singletons. Sequencing was performed on peripheral blood. The receptors here all came from a male donor with active COVID-19.

The gene calls are TRBV4-2 and TRBJ2-6; no clear D gene. The germline V and J ends were trimmed by 1 base and 0 bases, with 7 bases remaining between them. This CDR3 comprises 16 residues. Germline lookup yields CDR1 LGHNA and CDR2 YNFKEQ. The CDR3 loop reads CASSQVVSSGANVLTF. The DNA of the CDR3 is TGTGCCAGCAGCCAAGTGGTCAGCTCTGGGGCCAACGTCCTGACTTTC.

The table lists this clone with a count of one. This chain joins TRBV4-1 and TRBJ2-2; 7 positions agree with TRBD1. In germline, CDR1 is MGHRA, CDR2 YSYEKL. V dropped 4 bases and J dropped 3; count of bases not matched to a gene: 5. The CDR3 has 15 amino acids. The chain's CDR3 is CASSLGQEYTGELFF. CDR3 in DNA: TGCGCCAGCAGCCTCGGACAGGAGTACACCGGGGAGCTGTTTTTT.